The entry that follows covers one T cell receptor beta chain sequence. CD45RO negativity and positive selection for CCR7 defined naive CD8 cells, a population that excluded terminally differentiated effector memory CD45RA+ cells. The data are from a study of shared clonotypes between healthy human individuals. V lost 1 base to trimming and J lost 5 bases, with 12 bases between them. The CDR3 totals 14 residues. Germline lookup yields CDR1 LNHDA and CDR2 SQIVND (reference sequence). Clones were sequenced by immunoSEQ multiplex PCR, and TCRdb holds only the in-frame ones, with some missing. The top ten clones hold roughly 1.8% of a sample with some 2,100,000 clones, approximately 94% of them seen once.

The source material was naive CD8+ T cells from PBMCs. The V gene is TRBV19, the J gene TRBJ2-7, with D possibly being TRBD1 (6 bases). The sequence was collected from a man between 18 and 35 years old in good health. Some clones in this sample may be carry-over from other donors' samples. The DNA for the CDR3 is TGTGCCAGTAGTATAGGACAGGCTACCGACGAGCAGTACTTC. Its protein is CASSIGQATDEQYF.